The 17 T cell receptor beta chains presented below share a single source sample, sequenced in a study of T cells after yellow fever vaccination. TCRdb re-called the 5' RACE reads through MiXCR, storing one row per CDR3 protein. The repertoire consists of a few hundred thousand distinct CDR3 sequences, with 6.9% occurring once and the leading ten covering approximately 0.84%. This sample comprised CD4+ T cells sorted from PBMCs, obtained 15 days after the yellow fever booster vaccination. The receptors derive from a man aged 25-45 years who received the YFV17D yellow fever vaccine.

Only a few counts were recorded for this clonotype. V gene TRBV6-6 combines with J gene TRBJ1-5; 7 bases line up with TRBD1. Trimming cost V 7 bases and J 3 bases; bases outside gene matches: 3. The germline gives CDR1 MNHNY, CDR2 SVGAGI (reference sequence). This CDR3 has 13 residues. The CDR3 spells CASKGTVNQPQHF. The CDR3 DNA is TGTGCCAGCAAAGGGACAGTCAATCAGCCCCAGCATTTT.

The V gene is TRBV5-1, the J gene TRBJ2-7; no reliable D call. The CDR3 has 16 amino acids. The germline V gene has CDR1 SGHRS and CDR2 YFSETQ. With 3 bases removed from V and 2 bases from J, the gap between germline ends came to 18 bases. CDR3 in DNA: TGCGCCAGCAGCTCCTCCTTCGGGCAGGCTCCCTACGAGCAGTACTTC. It yields the protein CASSSSFGQAPYEQYF. The complete variable domain, with remaining parts taken from reference TRBV5-1 and TRBJ2-7, reads KAGVTQTPRYLIKTRGQQVTLSCSPISGHRSVSWYQQTPGQGLQFLFEYFSETQRNKGNFPGRFSGRQFSNSRSEMNVSTLELGDSALYLCASSSSFGQAPYEQYFGPGTRLTVT.

This clonotype was found a few times. The chain is built from TRBV20-1 and TRBJ2-1, with 7 bases that match TRBD1. Germline CDR1 and CDR2: DFQATT and SNEGSKA (reference sequence). CDR3 size: 15 residues. V lost 2 bases and J lost 8; bases outside the gene matches: 12. For the CDR3, the DNA is TGCAGTGCTAGACACCCCGCGACAGGGATCGATGAGCAGTTCTTC. It is translated as CSARHPATGIDEQFF.

V usage is TRBV12-3 or TRBV12-4 and J usage is TRBJ2-6; the D is unclear. The V gene lost 7 bases and the J gene lost 0 bases, with 16 bases spanning the gap. The CDR3 is 17 amino acids. The CDR3 reads CASILSNLYSGANVLTF. As DNA, the CDR3 is TGTGCCAGCATCCTGTCCAACCTTTACTCTGGGGCCAACGTCCTGACTTTC.

The genes are TRBV3-1 and TRBJ2-3; D is undetermined. This CDR3 region has 15 residues. V was pared by 6 bases and J by 3 bases, with 16 bases between. Germline loops: CDR1 LGHDT, CDR2 YNNKEL (reference sequence). DNA for the CDR3: TGTGCCAGCAGTCGAAGAGTGGTTCGGACAGATACGCAGTATTTT. It specifies CASSRRVVRTDTQYF.

The rearrangement uses TRBV24-1 and TRBJ2-7; unclear D gene. Germline CDR1 reads KGHDR; CDR2 reads SFDVKD. This CDR3 is built from 11 residues. V lost 7 bases to trimming and J lost 4 bases, with 7 bases between them. The CDR3 nucleotides read TGTGCCACCAGGGTTGGTTACGAGCAGTACTTC. Amino acid sequence: CATRVGYEQYF.

This clonotype was seen at least ten times. The V call is TRBV6-1, the J call TRBJ2-1; possible D gene TRBD2, 5 bases. Germline CDR1 reads MNHNS; CDR2 reads SASEGT. Trimming left V 5 bases short and J 0 bases short, with 17 bases between. The CDR3 length is 17 residues. The CDR3, as DNA: TGTGCCAGCAGTCAAAGTTGGGCTGGGAGCTCCTACAATGAGCAGTTCTTC. This gives the protein CASSQSWAGSSYNEQFF.

DNA of the CDR3: TGCGCCAGCAGCACAGGACTAGCCGGGGAGCTGTTTTTT. Amino acid sequence: CASSTGLAGELFF. The chain combines TRBV5-1 with TRBJ2-2; 7 bases map to TRBD2. With 4 bases clipped from V and 6 bases from J, the junction kept 3 bases outside the gene matches. The CDR3 extends over 13 amino acids. Germline lookup yields CDR1 SGHRS and CDR2 YFSETQ.

This clonotype was counted many times. The chain has TRBV5-1 and TRBJ1-4; 7 bases agree with TRBD1. V dropped 4 bases and J dropped 7; count of bases not matched to a gene: 7. CDR3 size: 14 residues. Germline V gene sequence: CDR1 SGHRS, CDR2 YFSETQ. The CDR3 nucleotides are TGCGCCAGCAGCACGGACAGGTCGGGTGAAAAACTGTTTTTT. It yields the protein CASSTDRSGEKLFF.

This chain links TRBV3-1 with TRBJ2-6, with D uncertain. Looked up from germline, CDR1 is LGHDT and CDR2 is YNNKEL (reference sequence). The CDR3 is 16 amino acids. The V end lost 5 bases, the J end lost 2 bases, and 13 bases lay between the germline ends. The CDR3 bases are TGTGCCAGCAGCGAAGCTGGGTCTCCTGGGGCCAACGTCCTGACTTTC. Its translation: CASSEAGSPGANVLTF.

This clonotype was counted many times. The V call is TRBV20-1, the J call TRBJ2-1; the D is unclear. V dropped 8 bases and J dropped 4 bases, with 6 bases sitting between them. The CDR3 has 10 amino acids. Germline loops: CDR1 DFQATT, CDR2 SNEGSKA (reference sequence). CDR3 coding DNA: TGCAGTCCCCGGTACAATGAGCAGTTCTTC. Its protein is CSPRYNEQFF.

Only a few counts were recorded for this clonotype. The CDR3 is CASSPIGQTSSNTEAFF. The CDR3 region has the DNA TGTGCCAGCTCACCAATCGGGCAGACGAGTTCTAACACTGAAGCTTTCTTT. This chain uses TRBV18 with TRBJ1-1; D unclear. Trimming stripped 2 bases from V and 2 bases from J, with 18 bases between. The germline V gene encodes CDR1 KGHSH and CDR2 LQKENI. This CDR3 has 17 residues. Combining the CDR3 with reference TRBV18 and TRBJ1-1 gives the whole variable domain NAGVMQNPRHLVRRRGQEARLRCSPMKGHSHVYWYRQLPEEGLKFMVYLQKENIIDESGMPKERFSAEFPKEGPSILRIQQVVRGDSAAYFCASSPIGQTSSNTEAFFGQGTRLTVV.

This clonotype was seen at least ten times. This chain joins TRBV3-1 and TRBJ2-5; tentatively, D is TRBD1 or TRBD2 (5 bases each). The CDR3 is 16 residues long. Trimming stripped 4 bases from V and 4 bases from J, with 19 bases between. The germline CDR1 and CDR2 sequences are LGHDT and YNNKEL (reference sequence). This chain's CDR3 is CASSPLVGTKRETQYF. The CDR3, as DNA: TGTGCCAGCAGCCCCCTCGTGGGGACGAAGAGAGAGACCCAGTACTTC.

A few counts support this clonotype. This chain joins TRBV29-1 and TRBJ1-1, with D unclear. Germline lookup yields CDR1 SQVTM and CDR2 ANQGSEA. This CDR3 has 13 amino acids. The ends were cut back, 7 bases at V and 0 bases at J, with 12 bases in the middle. The CDR3 bases are TGCAGCGCTTCGAGCAGCGTGAACACTGAAGCTTTCTTT. Protein: CSASSSVNTEAFF.

The sample holds a few counts of this clonotype. The chain combines TRBV7-2 with TRBJ2-3; no clear D. The germline V gene encodes CDR1 SGHTA and CDR2 FQGNSA. The CDR3 sequence is 14 residues long. The V end was cut by 3 bases, the J end by 0 bases, with 7 bases between. Here the CDR3 reads CASSFGQSTDTQYF. The CDR3 nucleotides read TGTGCCAGCAGCTTCGGGCAGAGCACAGATACGCAGTATTTT. Full variable domain (missing parts from reference TRBV7-2 and TRBJ2-3): GAGVSQSPSNKVTEKGKDVELRCDPISGHTALYWYRQSLGQGLEFLIYFQGNSAPDKSGLPSDRFSAERTGGSVSTLTIQRTQQEDSAVYLCASSFGQSTDTQYFGPGTRLTVL.

This clonotype appeared many times. The V and J genes are TRBV12-3 or TRBV12-4 and TRBJ2-2, with 10 bases that match TRBD2. With V trimmed by 3 bases and J by 6 bases, 7 bases remained unmatched. The CDR3 runs to 16 residues. This CDR3 reads CASSLVSSGSSGELFF. In DNA form, the CDR3 reads TGTGCCAGCAGTTTGGTGTCTAGCGGGAGTTCCGGGGAGCTGTTTTTT.

This clonotype was found a few times. The DNA of the CDR3 is TGTGCCAGCAGTTTACAGATTCCAGAGACCCAGTACTTC. This translates into CASSLQIPETQYF. The chain employs TRBV6-2 or TRBV6-3 and TRBJ2-5; unclear D gene. CDR3 length: 13 amino acids. Trimming took off 4 bases at V and 4 bases at J, with 10 bases between the two ends. Germline V CDR1 and CDR2: MNHEY, SVGEGT.